A single count supports the clone carrying this T cell receptor (beta chain). The data stem from a study of shared clonotypes between healthy human individuals. Germline-derived CDR1 and CDR2 are MDHEN and SYDVKM. The CDR3 has 15 residues. With V trimmed by 0 bases and J by 7 bases, 4 bases remained unmatched. Per the authors' pipeline: As immunoSEQ supplied junction-only sequences (without quality scores), filtering differed. TCRdb keeps only in-frame clones here, not all; method: immunoSEQ multiplex PCR. That table furnishes V, J and clone size, whereas the DNA furnished D and trimming. The top ten clones hold under 2% of a sample with approximately 700,000 clones, around 73% of them seen once.

The rearrangement uses TRBV28 and TRBJ1-3; 9 bases align to TRBD1. The sequenced sample consisted of memory CD4+ T cells sorted from blood. The subset: CD45RA-negative fraction. This receptor was identified in a young woman in good health. The CDR3 reads CASSLWDRGRNTIYF. CDR3 DNA: TGTGCCAGCAGTTTATGGGACAGGGGTAGGAACACCATATATTTT.